This T cell receptor beta chain is from a study of T cells and Merkel cell carcinoma outcomes. Details on this clone: Its antigen is unidentified.

Findings of the study overall: Repertoire plus T-cell density reportedly predicted Merkel cell carcinoma outcomes.

The repertoire was sequenced with immunoSEQ multiplex PCR; TCRdb's copy has only in-frame clones and lacks some. The data contain 6,000 or so clones, about 69% of them seen just once; the ten biggest clones take up over 12%. This CDR3 is built from 15 residues. Germline loops: CDR1 MNHEY, CDR2 SVGAGI. V shed 2 bases and J 6 bases; nucleotides not matched to a gene: 10. The sample taken for sequencing was tumor tissue from Merkel cell carcinoma. The TCR sequence derives from a human donor with Merkel cell carcinoma. Some clones in this sample may be carry-over from other donors' samples. The chain combines TRBV6-5 with TRBJ2-7; TRBD1 matches 7 bases. CDR3 sequence: CASSYVGQSVGEQYF. The CDR3 nucleotides are TGTGCCAGCAGTTACGTGGGACAGTCCGTAGGCGAGCAGTACTTC.